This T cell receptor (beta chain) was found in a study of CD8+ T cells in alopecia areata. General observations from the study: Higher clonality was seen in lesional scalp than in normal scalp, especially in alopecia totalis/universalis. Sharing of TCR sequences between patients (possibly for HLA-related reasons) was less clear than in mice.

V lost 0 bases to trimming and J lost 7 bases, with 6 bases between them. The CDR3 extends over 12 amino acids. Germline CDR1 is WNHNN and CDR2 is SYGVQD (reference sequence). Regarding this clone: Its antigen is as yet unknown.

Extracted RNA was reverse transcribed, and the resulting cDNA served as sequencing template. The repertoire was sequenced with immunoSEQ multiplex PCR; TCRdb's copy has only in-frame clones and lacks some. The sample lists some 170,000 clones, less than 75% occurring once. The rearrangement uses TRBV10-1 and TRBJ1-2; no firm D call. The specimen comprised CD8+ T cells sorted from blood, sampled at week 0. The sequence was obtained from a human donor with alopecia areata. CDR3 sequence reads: CASSESATGYTF. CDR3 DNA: TGCGCCAGCAGTGAGTCGGCAACTGGCTACACCTTC.